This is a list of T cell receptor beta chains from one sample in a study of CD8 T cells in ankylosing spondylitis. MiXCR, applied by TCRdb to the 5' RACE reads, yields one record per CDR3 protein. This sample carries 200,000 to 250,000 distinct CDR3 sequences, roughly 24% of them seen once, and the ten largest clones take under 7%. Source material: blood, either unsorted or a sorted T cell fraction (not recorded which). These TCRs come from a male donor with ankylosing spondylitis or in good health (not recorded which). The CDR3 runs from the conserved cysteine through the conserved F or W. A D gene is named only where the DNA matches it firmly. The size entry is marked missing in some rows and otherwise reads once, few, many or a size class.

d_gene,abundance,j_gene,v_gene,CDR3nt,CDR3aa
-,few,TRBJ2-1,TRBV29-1,TGCAGCGGTACTAGCTCCGATGAGCAGTTCTTC,CSGTSSDEQFF
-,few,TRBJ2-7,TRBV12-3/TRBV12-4,TGTGCCAGCACCTTCCAGGGGTACGAGCAGTACTTC,CASTFQGYEQYF
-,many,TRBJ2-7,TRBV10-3,TGTGCCATCAGTGAGTCGGGTATATTAGGGGGGCGAGGCTCCTACGAGCAGTACTTC,CAISESGILGGRGSYEQYF
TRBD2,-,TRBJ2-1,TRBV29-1,TGCAGCGTATTGGGACTAGCTGGAAATGAGCAGTTCTTC,CSVLGLAGNEQFF
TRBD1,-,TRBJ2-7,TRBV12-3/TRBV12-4,TGTGCCAGCAGATACGGACAGGGAGGTTACGAGCAGTACTTC,CASRYGQGGYEQYF
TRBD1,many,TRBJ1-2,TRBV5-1,TGCGCCAGCAGGCCTAGGACAGGGGCCTATGGCTACACCTTC,CASRPRTGAYGYTF
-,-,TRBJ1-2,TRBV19,TGTGCCAGTAGTAACCGACAGGACGGCTACACCTTC,CASSNRQDGYTF
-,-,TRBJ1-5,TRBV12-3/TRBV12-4,TGTGCCAGCAGTTTCAACGGGGTCAATCAGCCCCAGCATTTT,CASSFNGVNQPQHF
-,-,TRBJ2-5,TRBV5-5,TGTGCCAGCAGCATAGAAGAAGAGACCCAGTACTTC,CASSIEEETQYF
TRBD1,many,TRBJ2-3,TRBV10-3,TGTGCCATCGACAGGGGCACAGATACGCAGTATTTT,CAIDRGTDTQYF
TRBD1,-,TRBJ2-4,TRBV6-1,TGTGCCAGCAGTCGAGGACAGGGGAACATTCAGTACTTC,CASSRGQGNIQYF
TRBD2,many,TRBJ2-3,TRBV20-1,TGCAGTGCTAGAGTAGGAGCGGGAGGACCAGATACGCAGTATTTT,CSARVGAGGPDTQYF
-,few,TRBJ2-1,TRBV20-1,TGCAGTGCTAGAAGCCGAACATGGAATGAGCAGTTCTTC,CSARSRTWNEQFF
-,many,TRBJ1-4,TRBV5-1,TGCGCCAGCAGCTTAGCAGGGCGGATTCCCGATGAAAAACTGTTTTTT,CASSLAGRIPDEKLFF
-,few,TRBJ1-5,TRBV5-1,TGCGCCAGCAGCTTGGTTGGGGGTCAGCCCCAGCATTTT,CASSLVGGQPQHF
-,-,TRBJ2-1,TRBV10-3,TGTGCCATCAAGGGAACGAGTGGGGGGAGCTCCTACAATGAGCAGTTCTTC,CAIKGTSGGSSYNEQFF
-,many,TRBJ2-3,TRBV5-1,TGCGCCAGCAGCTTAGCTAGTCCAGATACGCAGTATTTT,CASSLASPDTQYF
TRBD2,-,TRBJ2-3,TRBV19,TGTGCCACCTCAGCGGGAGCAGAAGATACGCAGTATTTT,CATSAGAEDTQYF
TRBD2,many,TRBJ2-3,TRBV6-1,TGTGCCAGCAGTCCCCCGGGGAGGGCCACAGATACGCAGTATTTT,CASSPPGRATDTQYF
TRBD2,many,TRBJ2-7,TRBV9,TGTGCCAGCAGCGGTCAAGCGGGAGGGGGCTACGAGCAGTACTTC,CASSGQAGGGYEQYF
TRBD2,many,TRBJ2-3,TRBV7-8,TGTGCCAGCAGCCACCCTAGCGGGAGGGTGGAGGATACGCAGTATTTT,CASSHPSGRVEDTQYF
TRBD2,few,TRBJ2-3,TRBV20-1,TGCAGTGCTAGATCGTATCTAGCGGCTAGCACAGATACGCAGTATTTT,CSARSYLAASTDTQYF
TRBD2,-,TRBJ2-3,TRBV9,TGTGCCAGCAGCACCGGACTAGCGGGAGCGTCAGATACGCAGTATTTT,CASSTGLAGASDTQYF
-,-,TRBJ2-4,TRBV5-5,TGTGCCAGCAGCTTACTAGACAGCTCACTAGCCAAAAACATTCAGTACTTC,CASSLLDSSLAKNIQYF
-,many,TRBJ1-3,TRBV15,TGTGCCACCAGCATCTGGACAAGCTCTGGAAACACCATATATTTT,CATSIWTSSGNTIYF
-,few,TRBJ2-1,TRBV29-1,TGCAGCGTTGTTACACCACGCTACAATGAGCAGTTCTTC,CSVVTPRYNEQFF
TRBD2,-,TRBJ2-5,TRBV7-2,TGTGCCAGCAGCGCAGCCGGGACTAGTTTCTTC,CASSAAGTSFF
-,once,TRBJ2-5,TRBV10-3,TGTGCCATCAGTGAGTCGTTGGGAGAGACCCAGTACTTC,CAISESLGETQYF
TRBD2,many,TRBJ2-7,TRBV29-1,TGCAGCATACCCCTAGCGGGAGCTGGGTACGAGCAGTACTTC,CSIPLAGAGYEQYF
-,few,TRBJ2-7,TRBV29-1,TGCAGCGTTGCCTTGAGCTCCTACGAGCAGTACTTC,CSVALSSYEQYF
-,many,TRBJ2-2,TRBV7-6,TGTGCCAGCAGCTTAAGTTGGAGGGGGGAGCTGTTTTTT,CASSLSWRGELFF
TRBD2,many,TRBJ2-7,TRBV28,TGTGCCAGCAGTTTAACGGGAGGCTCTACGGGGCAGTACTTC,CASSLTGGSTGQYF
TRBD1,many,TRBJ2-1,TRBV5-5,TGTGCCAGCAGCTACATCCGGGACAGTTACAATGAGCAGTTCTTC,CASSYIRDSYNEQFF
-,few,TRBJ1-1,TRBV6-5,TGTGCCAGCAGTTACACCGGACTCCAGGCCACTGAAGCTTTCTTT,CASSYTGLQATEAFF
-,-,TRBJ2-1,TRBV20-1,TGCAGTGCTCCCCGCTCAGGCAATGAGCAGTTCTTC,CSAPRSGNEQFF
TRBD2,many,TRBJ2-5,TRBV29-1,TGCAGCGCCCGGACTAGCGGGAGGGCCGAGTACTTC,CSARTSGRAEYF
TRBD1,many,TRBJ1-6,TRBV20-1,TGCAGTGCGATTGACAGGGAACGGGTCCACTTT,CSAIDRERVHF
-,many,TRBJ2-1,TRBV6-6,TGTGCCACCGCCCCGTACGGGAAAAATGAGCAGTTCTTC,CATAPYGKNEQFF
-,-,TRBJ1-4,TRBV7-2,TGTGCCAGCAGCTTAGGACGTCAGGGCGGTGAAAAACTGTTTTTT,CASSLGRQGGEKLFF
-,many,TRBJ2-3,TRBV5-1,TGCGCCAGCAGCTTCTCCTCGCGAGCCAAGACAGATACGCAGTATTTT,CASSFSSRAKTDTQYF
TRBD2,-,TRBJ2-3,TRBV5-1,TGCGCCAGCAGCTTAGGCGGGAGCCAGCCCACAGATACGCAGTATTTT,CASSLGGSQPTDTQYF
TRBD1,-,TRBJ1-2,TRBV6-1,TGTGCCAGCAGCGATACAGGGGCGTTAGCTAACTATGGCTACACCTTC,CASSDTGALANYGYTF
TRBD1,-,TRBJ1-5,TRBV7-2,TGTGCCAGCAGCTCGACAGGGGGATATCAGCCCCAGCATTTT,CASSSTGGYQPQHF
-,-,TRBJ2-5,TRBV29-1,TGCAGCGTTGTTGGGAAACAAGAGACCCAGTACTTC,CSVVGKQETQYF
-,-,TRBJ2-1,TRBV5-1,TGCGCCAGCAGCGCCGTGGGGAATGAGCAGTTCTTC,CASSAVGNEQFF
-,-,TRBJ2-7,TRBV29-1,TGCAGCGTTGGGGGCACCAACTCCTACGAGCAGTACTTC,CSVGGTNSYEQYF
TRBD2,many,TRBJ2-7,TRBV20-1,TGCAGTGCTGCCGGGACTAGCGGGAGAGCCATCTACGAGCAGTACTTC,CSAAGTSGRAIYEQYF
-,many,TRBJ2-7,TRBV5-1,TGCGCCAGCAGCAAGGGTGGGCTTAGGCTTTCCTACGAGCAGTACTTC,CASSKGGLRLSYEQYF
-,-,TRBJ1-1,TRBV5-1,TGCGCCAGCAGCACCGACAGAAGCACTGAAGCTTTCTTT,CASSTDRSTEAFF
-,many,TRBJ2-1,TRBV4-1,TGCGCCAGCAGCCAAGAGGAACGGGGCTCCTACAATGAGCAGTTCTTC,CASSQEERGSYNEQFF
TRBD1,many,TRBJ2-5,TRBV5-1,TGCGCCAGCAGAATGCAACAGGGGCCGTTGGAGACCCAGTACTTC,CASRMQQGPLETQYF
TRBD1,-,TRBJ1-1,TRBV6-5,TGTGCCAGCAGTTACTCGAGTACAGGGGCCACTGAAGCTTTCTTT,CASSYSSTGATEAFF
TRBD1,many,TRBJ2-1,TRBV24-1,TGTGCCACCAGTGATTTTGGGACAGGGAGCAATGAGCAGTTCTTC,CATSDFGTGSNEQFF
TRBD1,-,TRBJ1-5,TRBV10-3,TGTGCCATCAGTGATTCTGGACAGGGGGGCAATCAGCCCCAGCATTTT,CAISDSGQGGNQPQHF
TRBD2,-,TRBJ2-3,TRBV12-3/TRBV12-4,TGTGCCAGCAGTCGGGCGGGGGGCCCGCTAACAGATACGCAGTATTTT,CASSRAGGPLTDTQYF
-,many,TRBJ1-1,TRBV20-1,TGCAGTGCTGGCAAATTTCAGGGAGGGACTGAAGCTTTCTTT,CSAGKFQGGTEAFF
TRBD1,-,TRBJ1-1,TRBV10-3,TGTGCCATCAGTCAACAACAGGGGCGGACTGAAGCTTTCTTT,CAISQQQGRTEAFF
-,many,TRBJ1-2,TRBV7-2,TGTGCCAGCAGCCCAGGGAGGGACCGGGGGGGCTACACCTTC,CASSPGRDRGGYTF
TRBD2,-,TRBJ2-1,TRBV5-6,TGTGCCAGCAGACAAGCGGGAGTAGTCTACAATGAGCAGTTCTTC,CASRQAGVVYNEQFF
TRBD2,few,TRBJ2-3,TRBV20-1,TGCAGTGCTAGCAGGGTGTTAGCGGGAAGCACAGATACGCAGTATTTT,CSASRVLAGSTDTQYF